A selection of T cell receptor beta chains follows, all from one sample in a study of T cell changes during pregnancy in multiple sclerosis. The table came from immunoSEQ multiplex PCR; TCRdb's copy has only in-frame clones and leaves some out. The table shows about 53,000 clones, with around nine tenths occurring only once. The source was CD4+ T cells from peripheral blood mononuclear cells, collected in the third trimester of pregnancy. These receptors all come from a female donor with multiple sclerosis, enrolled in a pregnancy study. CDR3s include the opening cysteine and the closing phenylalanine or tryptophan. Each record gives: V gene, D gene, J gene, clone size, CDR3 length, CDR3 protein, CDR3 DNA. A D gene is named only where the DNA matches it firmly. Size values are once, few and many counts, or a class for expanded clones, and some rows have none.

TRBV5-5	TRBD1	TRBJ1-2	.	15	CASSTQTGLNYGYTF	TGTGCCAGCAGCACACAGACAGGGCTGAACTATGGCTACACCTTC
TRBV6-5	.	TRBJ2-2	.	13	CASSPQITGELFF	TGTGCCAGCAGCCCCCAGATAACCGGGGAGCTGTTTTTT
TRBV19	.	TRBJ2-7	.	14	CASSIDQETYEQYF	TGTGCCAGTAGTATAGATCAGGAAACCTACGAGCAGTACTTC
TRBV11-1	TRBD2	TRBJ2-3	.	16	CASSLVAGGFTDTQYF	TGTGCCAGCAGCTTAGTGGCCGGGGGGTTCACAGATACGCAGTATTTT
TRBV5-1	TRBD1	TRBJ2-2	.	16	CASSPTGIGNTGELFF	TGCGCCAGCAGCCCGACAGGGATCGGGAACACCGGGGAGCTGTTTTTT
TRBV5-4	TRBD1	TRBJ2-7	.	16	CASSLARDRGNYEQYF	TGTGCCAGCAGCTTGGCCCGGGACAGGGGAAACTACGAGCAGTACTTC
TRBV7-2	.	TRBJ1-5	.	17	CASSLYTTGSGNQPQHF	TGTGCCAGCAGCTTATATACCACGGGGTCGGGCAATCAGCCCCAGCATTTT
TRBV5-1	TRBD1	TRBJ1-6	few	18	CASSHSQLQGMRNSPLHF	TGCGCCAGCAGCCATAGCCAACTACAGGGGATGAGGAATTCACCCCTCCACTTT
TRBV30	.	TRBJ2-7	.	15	CAWNKGQGASYEQYF	TGTGCCTGGAACAAAGGGCAGGGCGCGTCCTACGAGCAGTACTTC
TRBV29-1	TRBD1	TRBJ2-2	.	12	CSVDRDTGELFF	TGCAGCGTAGACAGGGACACCGGGGAGCTGTTTTTT
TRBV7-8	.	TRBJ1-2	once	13	CASSLQGSGIYTF	TGTGCCAGCAGCTTGCAGGGATCTGGCATCTACACCTTC
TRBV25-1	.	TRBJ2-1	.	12	CASSAAYNEQFF	TGTGCCAGCAGTGCCGCCTACAATGAGCAGTTCTTC
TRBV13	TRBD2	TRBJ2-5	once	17	CASSLVGLAGQEETQYF	TGTGCCAGCAGCTTGGTAGGACTAGCGGGTCAGGAAGAGACCCAGTACTTC
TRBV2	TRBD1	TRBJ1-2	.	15	CASTGQGILNYGYTF	TGTGCCAGCACCGGACAGGGGATTCTTAACTATGGCTACACCTTC
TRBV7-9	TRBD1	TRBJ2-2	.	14	CASSRTGSTGELFF	TGTGCCAGCAGCCGGACAGGGAGCACCGGGGAGCTGTTTTTT
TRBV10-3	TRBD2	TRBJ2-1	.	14	CAISGTSGYNEQFF	TGTGCCATCAGCGGGACTAGTGGGTACAATGAGCAGTTCTTC
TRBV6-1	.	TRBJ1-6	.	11	CASGGTSPLHF	TGTGCCAGCGGGGGCACTTCACCCCTCCACTTT
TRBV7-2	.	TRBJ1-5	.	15	CASSPRPGINQPQHF	TGTGCCAGCAGCCCCCGACCAGGGATCAATCAGCCCCAGCATTTT
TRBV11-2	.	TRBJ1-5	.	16	CASSRRVSGSNQPQHF	TGTGCCAGCAGCCGACGGGTTTCAGGGAGCAATCAGCCCCAGCATTTT
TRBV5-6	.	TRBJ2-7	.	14	CASREGGGSYEQYF	TGTGCCAGCAGGGAGGGGGGGGGCTCCTACGAGCAGTACTTC
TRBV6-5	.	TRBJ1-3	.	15	CASSLGRGVGNTIYF	TGTGCCAGCTCCCTGGGTAGGGGCGTGGGAAACACCATATATTTT
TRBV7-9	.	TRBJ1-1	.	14	CASSAQQLNTEAFF	TGTGCCAGCAGCGCACAGCAGTTGAACACTGAAGCTTTCTTT
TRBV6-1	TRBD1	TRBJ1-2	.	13	CASSQSGQDGYTF	TGTGCCAGCAGTCAATCGGGACAGGACGGCTACACCTTC
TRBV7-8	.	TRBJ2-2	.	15	CASSRIRVGPGELFF	TGTGCCAGCAGCCGGATTAGAGTGGGCCCCGGGGAGCTGTTTTTT
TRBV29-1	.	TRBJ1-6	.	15	CSVTLDSSYNSPLHF	TGCAGCGTTACCCTTGACAGCTCCTATAATTCACCCCTCCACTTT
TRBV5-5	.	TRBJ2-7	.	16	CASSLLPGAATYEQYF	TGTGCCAGCAGCCTACTCCCTGGGGCGGCTACCTACGAGCAGTACTTC
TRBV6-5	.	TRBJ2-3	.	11	CASSYGVTQYF	TGTGCCAGCAGTTATGGAGTCACGCAGTATTTT
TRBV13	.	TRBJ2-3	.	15	CASSLPIGEQITQYF	TGTGCCAGCAGCTTACCGATAGGAGAGCAGATAACGCAGTATTTT
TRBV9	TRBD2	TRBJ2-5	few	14	CASSASSGGETQYF	TGTGCCAGCAGCGCCTCTAGCGGGGGTGAGACCCAGTACTTC
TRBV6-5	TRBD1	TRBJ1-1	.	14	CASSYRQGYTEAFF	TGTGCCAGCAGTTACCGACAGGGGTACACTGAAGCTTTCTTT
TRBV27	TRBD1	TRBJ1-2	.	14	CASRGGQPPYGYTF	TGTGCCAGCAGGGGGGGACAGCCCCCTTATGGCTACACCTTC
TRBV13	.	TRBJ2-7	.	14	CASSLAGGRVEQYF	TGTGCCAGCAGCTTAGCGGGGGGCCGGGTCGAGCAGTACTTC
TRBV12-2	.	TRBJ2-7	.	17	CASRIPGLAGSSYEQYF	TGTGCAAGTCGCATTCCGGGGCTAGCGGGGAGCTCCTACGAGCAGTACTTC